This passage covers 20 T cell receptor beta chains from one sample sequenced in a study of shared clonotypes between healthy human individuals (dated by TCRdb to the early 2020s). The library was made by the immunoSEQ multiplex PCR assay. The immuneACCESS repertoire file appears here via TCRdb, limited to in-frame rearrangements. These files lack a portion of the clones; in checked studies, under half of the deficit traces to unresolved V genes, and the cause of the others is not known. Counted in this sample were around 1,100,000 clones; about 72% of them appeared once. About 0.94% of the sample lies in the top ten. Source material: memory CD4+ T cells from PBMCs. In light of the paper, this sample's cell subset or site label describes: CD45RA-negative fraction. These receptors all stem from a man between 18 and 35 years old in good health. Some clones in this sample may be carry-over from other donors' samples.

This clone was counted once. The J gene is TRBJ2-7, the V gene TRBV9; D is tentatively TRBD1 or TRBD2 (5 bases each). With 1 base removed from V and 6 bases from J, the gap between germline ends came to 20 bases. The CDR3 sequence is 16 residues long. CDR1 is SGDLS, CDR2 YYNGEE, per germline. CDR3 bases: TGTGCCAGCAGCGTATATCCGGGACCAGATCCTAGCGAGCAGTACTTC. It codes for CASSVYPGPDPSEQYF.

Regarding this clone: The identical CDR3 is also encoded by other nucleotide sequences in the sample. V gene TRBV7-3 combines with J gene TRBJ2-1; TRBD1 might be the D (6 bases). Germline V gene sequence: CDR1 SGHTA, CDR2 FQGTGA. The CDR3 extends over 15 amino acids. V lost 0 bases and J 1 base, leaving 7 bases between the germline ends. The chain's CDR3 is CASSLTGTSYNEQFF. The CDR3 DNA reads TGTGCCAGCAGCTTAACGGGGACATCCTACAATGAGCAGTTCTTC.

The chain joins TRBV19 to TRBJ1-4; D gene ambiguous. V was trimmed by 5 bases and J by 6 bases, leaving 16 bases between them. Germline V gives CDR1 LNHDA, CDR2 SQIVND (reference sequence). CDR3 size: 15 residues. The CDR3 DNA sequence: TGTGCCAGTAGTCTCCGGACCCGGGGATATGAAAAACTGTTTTTT. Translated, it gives CASSLRTRGYEKLFF.

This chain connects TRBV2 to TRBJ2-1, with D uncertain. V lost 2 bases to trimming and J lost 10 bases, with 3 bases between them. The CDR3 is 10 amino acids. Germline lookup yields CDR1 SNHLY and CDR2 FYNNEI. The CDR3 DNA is TGTGCCAGCAGTGAATACGAGCAGTTCTTC. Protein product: CASSEYEQFF. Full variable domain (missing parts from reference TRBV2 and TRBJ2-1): EPEVTQTPSHQVTQMGQEVILRCVPISNHLYFYWYRQILGQKVEFLVSFYNNEISEKSEIFDDQFSVERPDGSNFTLKIRSTKLEDSAMYFCASSEYEQFFGPGTRLTVL.

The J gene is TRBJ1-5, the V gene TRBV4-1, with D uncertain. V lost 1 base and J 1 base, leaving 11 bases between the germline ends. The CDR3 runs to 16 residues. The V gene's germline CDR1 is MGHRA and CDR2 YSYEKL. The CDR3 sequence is CASSQGQGRSNQPQHF. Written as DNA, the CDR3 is TGCGCCAGCAGCCAAGGTCAAGGACGGAGCAATCAGCCCCAGCATTTT.

The CDR3 loop is CASSVSGRSDTQYF. The DNA of the CDR3 is TGTGCCAGCAGCGTAAGCGGGAGATCGGATACGCAGTATTTT. V is TRBV9 and J is TRBJ2-3, with 8 positions matching TRBD2. Germline V gives CDR1 SGDLS, CDR2 YYNGEE. This CDR3 contains 14 residues. The junction had 4 bases not matched to a gene; V was cut back by 1 base and J by 6 bases.

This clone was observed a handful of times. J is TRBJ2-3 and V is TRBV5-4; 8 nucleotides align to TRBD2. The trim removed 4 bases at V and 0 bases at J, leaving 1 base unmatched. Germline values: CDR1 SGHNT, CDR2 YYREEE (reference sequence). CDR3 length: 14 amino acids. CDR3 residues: CASSQRESTDTQYF. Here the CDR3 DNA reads TGTGCCAGCAGCCAGCGGGAGAGCACAGATACGCAGTATTTT.

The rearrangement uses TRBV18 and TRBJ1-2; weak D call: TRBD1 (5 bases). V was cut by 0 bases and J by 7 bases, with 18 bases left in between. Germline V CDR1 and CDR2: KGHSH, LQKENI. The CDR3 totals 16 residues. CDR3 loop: CASSPPELWGVGGYTF. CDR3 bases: TGTGCCAGCTCACCACCGGAGCTATGGGGCGTAGGTGGCTACACCTTC.

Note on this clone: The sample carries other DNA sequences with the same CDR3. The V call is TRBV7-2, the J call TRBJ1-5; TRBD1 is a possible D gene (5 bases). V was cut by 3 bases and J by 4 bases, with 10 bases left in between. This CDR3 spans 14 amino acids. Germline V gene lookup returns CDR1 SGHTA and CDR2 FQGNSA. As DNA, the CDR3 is TGTGCCAGCAGCTTGAGGACATCGAATCAGCCCCAGCATTTT. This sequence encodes CASSLRTSNQPQHF. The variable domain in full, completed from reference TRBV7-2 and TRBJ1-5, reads GAGVSQSPSNKVTEKGKDVELRCDPISGHTALYWYRQSLGQGLEFLIYFQGNSAPDKSGLPSDRFSAERTGGSVSTLTIQRTQQEDSAVYLCASSLRTSNQPQHFGDGTRLSIL.

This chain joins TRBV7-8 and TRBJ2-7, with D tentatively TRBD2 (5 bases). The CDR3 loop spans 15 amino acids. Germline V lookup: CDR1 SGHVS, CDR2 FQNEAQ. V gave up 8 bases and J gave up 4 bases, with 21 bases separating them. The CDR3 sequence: CASLNSGIPTYEQYF. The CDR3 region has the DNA TGTGCCAGCCTAAACTCCGGGATACCTACGTACGAGCAGTACTTC.

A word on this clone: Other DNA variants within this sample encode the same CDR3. DNA for the CDR3: TGTGCCAGCAGCTTGGGGCCCGGTGATACGCAGTATTTT. Translated, it gives CASSLGPGDTQYF. The rearrangement uses TRBV5-4 and TRBJ2-3, with D unclear. The CDR3 sequence is 13 residues long. The V gene's germline CDR1 is SGHNT and CDR2 YYREEE (reference sequence). Deletions cut 0 bases from V and 6 bases from J, with 8 bases between. Complete variable domain (other parts from reference TRBV5-4 and TRBJ2-3): ETGVTQSPTHLIKTRGQQVTLRCSSQSGHNTVSWYQQALGQGPQFIFQYYREEENGRGNFPPRFSGLQFPNYSSELNVNALELDDSALYLCASSLGPGDTQYFGPGTRLTVL.

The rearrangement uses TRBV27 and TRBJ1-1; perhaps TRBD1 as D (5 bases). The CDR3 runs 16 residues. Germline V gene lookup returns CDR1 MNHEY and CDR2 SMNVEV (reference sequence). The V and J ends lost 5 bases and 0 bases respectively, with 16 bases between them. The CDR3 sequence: CASSTRDGAVNTEAFF. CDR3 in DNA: TGTGCCAGCAGTACCCGGGACGGAGCTGTGAACACTGAAGCTTTCTTT.

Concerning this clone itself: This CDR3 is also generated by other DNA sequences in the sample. The CDR3, as DNA: TGCAGCGTTGGGCGTGAGACCCAGTACTTC. Protein sequence: CSVGRETQYF. This rearrangement joins TRBV29-1 to TRBJ2-5; D not certain. Between the trimmed V and J ends, which lost 4 bases and 5 bases, there was a span of 5 bases. This CDR3 is 10 amino acids long. Germline values: CDR1 SQVTM, CDR2 ANQGSEA.

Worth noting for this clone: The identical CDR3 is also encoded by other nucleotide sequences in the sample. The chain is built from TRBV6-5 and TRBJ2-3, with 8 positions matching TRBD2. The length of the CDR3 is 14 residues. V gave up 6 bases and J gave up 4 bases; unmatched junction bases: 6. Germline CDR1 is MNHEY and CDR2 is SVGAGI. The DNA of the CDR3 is TGTGCCAGCAGCTCCCGGCGGGGGGCAGATACGCAGTATTTT. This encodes CASSSRRGADTQYF.

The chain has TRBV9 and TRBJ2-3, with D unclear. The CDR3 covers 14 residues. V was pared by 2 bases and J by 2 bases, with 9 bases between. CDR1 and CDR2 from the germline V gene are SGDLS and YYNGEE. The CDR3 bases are TGTGCCAGCAGCGTGGGGATTACCACAGATACGCAGTATTTT. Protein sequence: CASSVGITTDTQYF.

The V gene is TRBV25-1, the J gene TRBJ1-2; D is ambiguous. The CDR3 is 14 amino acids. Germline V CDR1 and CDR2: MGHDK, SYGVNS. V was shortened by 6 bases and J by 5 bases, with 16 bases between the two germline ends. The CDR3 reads CASSDLGVGYGYTF. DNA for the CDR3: TGTGCCAGCAGCGACCTTGGGGTTGGATATGGCTACACCTTC.

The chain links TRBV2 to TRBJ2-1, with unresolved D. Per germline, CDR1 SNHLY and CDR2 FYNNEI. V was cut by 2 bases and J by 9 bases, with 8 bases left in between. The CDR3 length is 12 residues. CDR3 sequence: CASSESRIEQFF. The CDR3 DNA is TGTGCCAGCAGTGAAAGTCGGATTGAGCAGTTCTTC.

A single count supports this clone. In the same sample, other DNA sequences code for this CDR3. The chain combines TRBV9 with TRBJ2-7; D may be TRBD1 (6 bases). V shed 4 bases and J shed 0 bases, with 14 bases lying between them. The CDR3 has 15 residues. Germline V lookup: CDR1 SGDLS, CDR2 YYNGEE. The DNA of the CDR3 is TGTGCCAGCAGCCCTCTGACAGGAAGCTCCTACGAGCAGTACTTC. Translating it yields CASSPLTGSSYEQYF.

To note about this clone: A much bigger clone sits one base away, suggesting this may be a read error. The CDR3 region has the DNA TGCGCCAGCAGCCGAGAGGGTCCGTCCTCCTACAATGAGCAGTTCTTC. Residues: CASSREGPSSYNEQFF. The J gene is TRBJ2-1, the V gene TRBV4-1; D is perhaps TRBD2 (5 bases). The CDR3 is made up of 16 amino acids. CDR1 and CDR2 from the germline V gene are MGHRA and YSYEKL. The V end lost 4 bases, the J end lost 0 bases, and 13 bases lay between the germline ends.

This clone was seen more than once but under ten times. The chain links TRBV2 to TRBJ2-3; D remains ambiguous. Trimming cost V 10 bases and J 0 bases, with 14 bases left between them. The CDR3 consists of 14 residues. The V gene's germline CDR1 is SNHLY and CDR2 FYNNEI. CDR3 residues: CATPHLLSTDTQYF. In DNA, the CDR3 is TGTGCCACCCCACACCTTCTTAGCACAGATACGCAGTATTTT.